Listed below are T cell receptor beta chains from one sample, sequenced in a study of long-term antiretroviral therapy in people with HIV. Assay: immunoSEQ multiplex PCR; the TCRdb copy retains only in-frame clones and omits some. The table lists around 20,000 clones, just under 85% of them singletons. The source material was unsorted PBMCs, sampled 0.5 years after starting antiretroviral therapy. The source of these receptors is a man between 18 and 29 years old with HIV. Both conserved end residues are part of each CDR3. A D gene is named only where the DNA matches it firmly. Only some rows state a clone size, as once, few, many or a class for expanded clones.

J	size	D	V	CDR3	DNA
TRBJ2-7	-	-	TRBV13	CATGTGTYEQYF	TGTGCCACCGGGACGGGCACCTACGAGCAGTACTTC
TRBJ1-1	-	TRBD1	TRBV5-1	CASSPRQGEANTEAFF	TGCGCCAGCAGCCCGCGACAGGGGGAGGCGAACACTGAAGCTTTCTTT
TRBJ2-7	-	TRBD2	TRBV4-1	CASSQKAGGPGEQYF	TGCGCCAGCAGCCAGAAAGCGGGAGGACCGGGGGAGCAGTACTTC
TRBJ2-1	once	-	TRBV10-3	CAISGGTRNEQFF	TGTGCCATCAGTGGCGGGACAAGGAATGAGCAGTTCTTC
TRBJ1-1	-	-	TRBV19	CASSPGVNTEAFF	TGTGCCAGTAGCCCAGGGGTGAACACTGAAGCTTTCTTT
TRBJ2-5	-	-	TRBV28	CASIPTGRLETQYF	TGTGCCAGCATCCCAACAGGGAGGCTTGAGACCCAGTACTTC
TRBJ1-2	-	-	TRBV5-6	CASSFRDWGDYGYTF	TGTGCCAGCAGCTTTCGTGACTGGGGAGACTATGGCTACACCTTC
TRBJ2-3	-	TRBD2	TRBV27	CASGGGLNTDTQYF	TGTGCCAGCGGCGGGGGTCTAAACACAGATACGCAGTATTTT
TRBJ1-4	-	-	TRBV7-9	CASRGSNEKLFF	TGTGCCAGCAGAGGGTCTAATGAAAAACTGTTTTTT
TRBJ2-1	-	-	TRBV7-6	CASSSTGGVSGRGPKDEQFF	TGTGCCAGCAGCTCAACAGGGGGCGTTAGCGGGAGAGGTCCTAAGGATGAGCAGTTCTTC
TRBJ2-2	-	-	TRBV6-6	CASSYSGIGTGELFF	TGTGCCAGCAGTTACTCAGGGATCGGCACCGGGGAGCTGTTTTTT
TRBJ2-3	-	-	TRBV7-2	CASRQDSGRDTQYF	TGTGCCAGCAGACAGGACTCAGGGCGAGATACGCAGTATTTT
TRBJ2-1	-	-	TRBV7-9	CASQRDNEQFF	TGTGCCAGCCAGCGGGACAATGAGCAGTTCTTC
TRBJ1-2	-	-	TRBV5-6	CASSSGTGGYGYTF	TGTGCCAGCAGCTCCGGGACGGGGGGGTATGGCTACACCTTC
TRBJ2-3	-	-	TRBV5-1	CASSLPAPATDTQYF	TGCGCCAGCAGCTTGCCCGCTCCAGCAACCGATACGCAGTATTTT
TRBJ2-3	-	TRBD2	TRBV15	CATSRDWGAGGIDTQYF	TGTGCCACCAGCAGAGATTGGGGCGCGGGGGGTATAGATACGCAGTATTTT
TRBJ2-4	few	-	TRBV2	CAVSPVGNIQYF	TGTGCCGTTTCTCCGGTGGGAAACATTCAGTACTTC
TRBJ2-7	-	-	TRBV29-1	CSVGKYNYEQYF	TGCAGCGTGGGAAAGTACAACTACGAGCAGTACTTC
TRBJ1-5	-	TRBD1	TRBV28	CASSHRGEQPQHF	TGTGCCAGCAGTCACAGGGGGGAACAGCCCCAGCATTTT
TRBJ1-1	-	-	TRBV25-1	CASSELRDTEAFF	TGTGCCAGCAGTGAACTCCGGGACACTGAAGCTTTCTTT
TRBJ2-5	-	-	TRBV7-7	CASSSGRVQETQYF	TGTGCCAGCAGCTCCGGACGGGTCCAAGAGACCCAGTACTTC
TRBJ1-2	-	TRBD1	TRBV5-8	CASSLGGTVYGYTF	TGTGCCAGCAGCTTGGGAGGGACAGTCTATGGCTACACCTTC
TRBJ1-5	-	-	TRBV2	CASQSGISNQPQHF	TGTGCCAGCCAGTCAGGGATTAGCAATCAGCCCCAGCATTTT
TRBJ1-6	-	-	TRBV18	CASSPDPGTTLHF	TGTGCCAGCTCACCCGATCCAGGAACAACCCTCCACTTT
TRBJ2-1	-	-	TRBV6-6	CASEKGSGRDEQFF	TGTGCCAGCGAGAAAGGGAGCGGACGGGATGAGCAGTTCTTC
TRBJ1-4	-	-	TRBV18	CASSPSIGGQATNEKLFF	TGTGCCAGCTCACCGTCGATCGGGGGACAAGCAACTAATGAAAAACTGTTTTTT
TRBJ1-3	-	-	TRBV7-7	CASSLEQTSGNTIYF	TGTGCCAGCAGCTTAGAACAGACCTCTGGAAACACCATATATTTT
TRBJ1-6	-	-	TRBV19	CASKGYEGTYNSPLHF	TGTGCCAGTAAGGGTTACGAGGGAACCTATAATTCACCCCTCCACTTT
TRBJ1-1	once	TRBD1	TRBV11-2	CASSSIRQGYTEAFF	TGTGCCAGCAGCTCCATTCGACAGGGATACACTGAAGCTTTCTTT
TRBJ1-5	-	TRBD1	TRBV27	CASSPGGLLDQPQHF	TGTGCCAGCAGTCCAGGGGGGCTATTGGATCAGCCCCAGCATTTT
TRBJ1-4	-	TRBD1	TRBV19	CASSITGTASATNEKLFF	TGTGCCAGTAGTATAACCGGGACAGCAAGTGCAACTAATGAAAAACTGTTTTTT
TRBJ2-7	medium-sized	TRBD1	TRBV10-3	CAISESGTGGENTYEQYF	TGTGCCATCAGTGAGTCGGGGACAGGGGGCGAAAATACCTACGAGCAGTACTTC
TRBJ2-1	-	-	TRBV10-3	CAISGDPSYNEQFF	TGTGCCATCAGTGGGGACCCCTCCTACAATGAGCAGTTCTTC
TRBJ1-5	-	-	TRBV4-2	CASSQDSEGGNQPQHF	TGTGCCAGCAGCCAAGACAGTGAAGGTGGCAATCAGCCCCAGCATTTT
TRBJ1-5	once	-	TRBV15	CATASYGDNQPQHF	TGTGCCACAGCGTCATATGGGGATAATCAGCCCCAGCATTTT
TRBJ2-3	-	TRBD2	TRBV28	CASSFGLAGVNGGTDTQYF	TGTGCCAGCAGTTTTGGGCTAGCGGGAGTCAACGGGGGCACAGATACGCAGTATTTT
TRBJ2-7	-	TRBD1	TRBV5-1	CASSPPPDRGNEQYF	TGCGCCAGCAGCCCCCCCCCGGACAGGGGGAATGAGCAGTACTTC
TRBJ1-1	-	-	TRBV7-9	CASSRTTGNTEAFF	TGTGCCAGCAGCCGAACTACGGGGAACACTGAAGCTTTCTTT
TRBJ1-4	-	TRBD1	TRBV2	CASSALRGRGNRPNEKLFF	TGTGCCAGCAGTGCGCTCAGGGGGCGCGGAAATCGACCTAATGAAAAACTGTTTTTT
TRBJ1-2	-	-	TRBV4-1	CASSREGSSTFNYGYTF	TGCGCCAGCAGCCGGGAGGGGTCCTCCACTTTTAACTATGGCTACACCTTC
TRBJ1-3	-	-	TRBV6-5	CASIKGVSGNTIYF	TGTGCCAGCATCAAAGGGGTCTCTGGAAACACCATATATTTT
TRBJ1-5	-	-	TRBV4-2	CASSQDAAGNQPQHF	TGTGCCAGCAGCCAAGACGCGGCGGGGAATCAGCCCCAGCATTTT
TRBJ2-7	-	TRBD2	TRBV6-1	CASIFSGSGEQYF	TGTGCCAGCATATTTAGCGGGAGTGGAGAGCAGTACTTC
TRBJ2-7	few	-	TRBV4-1	CASSPREGDYEQYF	TGCGCCAGCAGCCCTAGGGAGGGGGACTACGAGCAGTACTTC
TRBJ2-2	-	-	TRBV7-3	CASSFVTGELFF	TGTGCCAGCAGCTTCGTTACCGGGGAGCTGTTTTTT